Presented here are 4 T cell receptor beta chains from one specimen sequenced in a study of cytomegalovirus exposure and HLA in healthy donors. PCR employed 60 Vbeta and 13 Jbeta primers. Generated by immunoSEQ multiplex PCR, the TCRdb table keeps only in-frame clones and is missing some. This table has more than 110,000 clones, 75% to 85% appearing once. Source material: PBMCs. These receptors all come from a female donor in good health and CMV-seronegative.

This rearrangement joins TRBV11-2 to TRBJ1-4; 8 bases agree with TRBD1. The germline V gene encodes CDR1 SGHAT and CDR2 FQNNGV. The CDR3 consists of 15 residues. Losses at the gene ends were 5 bases for V and 0 bases for J; bases not matched to a gene: 2. CDR3 loop: CASSHRGATNEKLFF. DNA for the CDR3: TGTGCCAGCAGCCACAGGGGGGCAACTAATGAAAAACTGTTTTTT.

The rearrangement links TRBV27 to TRBJ1-2; weak D call: TRBD1 (6 bases). Germline values: CDR1 MNHEY, CDR2 SMNVEV (reference sequence). The length of the CDR3 is 13 residues. Trimming cost V 4 bases and J 2 bases, with 8 bases left between them. CDR3 amino acids: CASSSDRNYGYTF. The CDR3 DNA sequence: TGTGCCAGCAGTTCAGACAGGAACTATGGCTACACCTTC.

The chain has TRBV23-1 and TRBJ1-2; the D gene is possibly TRBD1 (5 bases). TRBV23-1 falls under the ORF class, with uncertain function. The CDR3 length is 14 residues. Trimming pared 1 base from V and 2 bases from J, leaving 8 bases between. The CDR3 bases are TGCGCCAGCAGTCAATTGGAGGGGAACTATGGCTACACCTTC. Its translation is CASSQLEGNYGYTF.

The sample holds one count of this clone. The chain is built from TRBV18 and TRBJ2-1, with 8 bases aligning to TRBD2. J was trimmed by 9 bases and V by 4 bases; bases with no gene match: 11. Looked up from germline, CDR1 is KGHSH and CDR2 is LQKENI. CDR3 length: 15 amino acids. This CDR3 reads CASSQAAGGGGEQFF. Written as DNA, the CDR3 is TGTGCCAGCTCACAAGCGGCGGGAGGAGGCGGTGAGCAGTTCTTC.